This note documents a single TCR beta chain sequence. This CDR3 is built from 16 residues. CDR1 is MGHRA, CDR2 YSYEKL, per germline. V was shortened by 1 base and J by 7 bases, with 17 bases between the two germline ends. Cohort 3 recovery required two negative PCRs, clearance, or symptom resolution. This sample is drawn from a study of blood T cell repertoires in COVID-19. In the original analysis: Researchers report that nucleated cell counts were estimated from reference gene primer amplification. The protocol was immunoSEQ multiplex PCR, while the TCRdb copy is restricted to in-frame clones and leaves out a portion. V, J and clone size are those of that table, while D and trimming were read from the DNA. Of 250,000 to 300,000 clones listed, about nine tenths are singletons.

The sequence derives from a man younger than 35 who had recovered from COVID-19. Sequenced sample: PBMCs or T cells enriched from blood (not recorded which). V is TRBV4-1 and J is TRBJ2-1; a weak D match, TRBD1 (6 bases). In nucleotides, the CDR3 is TGCGCCAGCAGCCAAGCAGGGGTGGATTTCGATAATGAGCAGTTCTTC. It is translated as CASSQAGVDFDNEQFF.